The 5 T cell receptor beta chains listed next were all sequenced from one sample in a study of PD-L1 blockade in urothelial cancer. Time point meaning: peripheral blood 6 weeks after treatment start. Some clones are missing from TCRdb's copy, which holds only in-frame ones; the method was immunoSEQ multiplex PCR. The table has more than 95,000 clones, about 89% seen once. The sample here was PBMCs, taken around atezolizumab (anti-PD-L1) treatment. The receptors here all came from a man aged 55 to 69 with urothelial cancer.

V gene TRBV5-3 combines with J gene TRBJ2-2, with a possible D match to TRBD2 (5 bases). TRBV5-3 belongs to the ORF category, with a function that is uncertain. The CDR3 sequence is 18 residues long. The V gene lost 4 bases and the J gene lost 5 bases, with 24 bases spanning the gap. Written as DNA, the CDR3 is TGTGCCAGAAGCCCCGAGCGGCGGACTCCGGATAAAACCGGGGAGCTGTTTTTT. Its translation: CARSPERRTPDKTGELFF.

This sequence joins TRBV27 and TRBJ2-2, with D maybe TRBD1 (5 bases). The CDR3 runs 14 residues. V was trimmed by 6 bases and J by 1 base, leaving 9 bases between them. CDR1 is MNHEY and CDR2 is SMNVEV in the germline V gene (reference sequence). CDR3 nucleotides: TGTGCCAGCAGCTACGACAGGAACACCGGGGAGCTGTTTTTT. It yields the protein CASSYDRNTGELFF.

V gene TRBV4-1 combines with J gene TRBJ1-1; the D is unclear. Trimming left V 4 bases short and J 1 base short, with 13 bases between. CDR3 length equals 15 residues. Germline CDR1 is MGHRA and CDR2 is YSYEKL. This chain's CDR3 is CASSLPSGGNTEAFF. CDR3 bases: TGCGCCAGCAGCCTCCCTTCCGGAGGGAACACTGAAGCTTTCTTT.

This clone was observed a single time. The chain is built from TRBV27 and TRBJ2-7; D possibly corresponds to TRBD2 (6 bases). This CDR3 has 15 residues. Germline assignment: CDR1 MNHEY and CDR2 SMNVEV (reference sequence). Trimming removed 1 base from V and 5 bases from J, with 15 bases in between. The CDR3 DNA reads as TGTGCCAGCAGTTTATTAAGACTAGGACGCCACGAGCAGTACTTC. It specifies CASSLLRLGRHEQYF.

The CDR3 DNA reads TGTGCCAGCAGCCGACAGGCTGAAACTGAAGCTTTCTTT. Its protein product is CASSRQAETEAFF. The V call is TRBV11-2, the J call TRBJ1-1, with a weak D call TRBD1 (6 bases). The CDR3 runs to 13 residues. The V end lost 5 bases, the J end lost 5 bases, and 12 bases lay between the germline ends. Germline assignment: CDR1 SGHAT and CDR2 FQNNGV.